This TCR beta chain was recovered during a study of shared clonotypes between healthy human individuals. Every immunoSEQ plate was one replicate of a subset's evenly spread DNA. The data were produced by immunoSEQ multiplex PCR, yet TCRdb's version contains in-frame clones alone and is incomplete. The sample has some 500,000 clones, 75% to 80% seen once. Points on this clone: Its antigen remains unidentified.

General observations from the study: Blood was the only sampled material, and tissue repertoires likely differ. Among donors, sharing of clonotypes was expected to be affected by sequencing depth.

Sequenced input: PBMCs. This receptor was obtained from a woman in her thirties or forties in good health. Some clones in this sample may be carry-over from other donors' samples.

The CDR3 sequence is CAWSRRRDTYNEQFF. CDR3 nucleotide sequence: TGTGCCTGGAGTCGGCGGCGGGATACCTACAATGAGCAGTTCTTC. The V and J genes are TRBV30 and TRBJ2-1; tentative D call: TRBD2 (6 bases). The germline CDR1 and CDR2 sequences are GTSNPN and SVGIG (reference sequence). Trimming took off 2 bases at V and 2 bases at J, with 13 bases between the two ends. This CDR3 has 15 residues.